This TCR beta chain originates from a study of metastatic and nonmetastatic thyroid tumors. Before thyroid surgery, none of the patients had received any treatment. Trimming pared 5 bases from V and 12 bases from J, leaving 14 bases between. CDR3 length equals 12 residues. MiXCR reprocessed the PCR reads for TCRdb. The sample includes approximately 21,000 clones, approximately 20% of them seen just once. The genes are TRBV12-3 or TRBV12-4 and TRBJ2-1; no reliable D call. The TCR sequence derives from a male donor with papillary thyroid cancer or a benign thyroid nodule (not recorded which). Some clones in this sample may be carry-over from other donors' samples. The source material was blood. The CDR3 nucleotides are TGTGCCAGCAGTCGCGGATCGGTGCGGCAGTTCTTC. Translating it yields CASSRGSVRQFF.